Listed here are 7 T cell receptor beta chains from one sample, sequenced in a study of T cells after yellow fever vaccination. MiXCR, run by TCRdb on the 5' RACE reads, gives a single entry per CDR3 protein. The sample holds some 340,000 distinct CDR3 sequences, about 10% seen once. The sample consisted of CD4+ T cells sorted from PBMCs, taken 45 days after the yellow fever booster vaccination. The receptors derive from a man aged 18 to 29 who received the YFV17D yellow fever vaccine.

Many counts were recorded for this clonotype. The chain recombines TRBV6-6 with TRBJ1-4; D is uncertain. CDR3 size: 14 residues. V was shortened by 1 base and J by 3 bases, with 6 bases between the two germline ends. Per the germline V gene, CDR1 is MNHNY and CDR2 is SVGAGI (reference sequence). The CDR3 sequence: CASSYLGPNEKLFF. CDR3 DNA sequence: TGTGCCAGCAGTTACTTAGGTCCTAATGAAAAACTGTTTTTT.

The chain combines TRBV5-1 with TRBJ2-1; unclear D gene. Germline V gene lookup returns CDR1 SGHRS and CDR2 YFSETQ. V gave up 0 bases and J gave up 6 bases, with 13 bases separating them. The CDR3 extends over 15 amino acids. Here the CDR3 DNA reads TGCGCCAGCAGCTTGGAGGCGGTGTGGGGCAATGAGCAGTTCTTC. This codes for CASSLEAVWGNEQFF.

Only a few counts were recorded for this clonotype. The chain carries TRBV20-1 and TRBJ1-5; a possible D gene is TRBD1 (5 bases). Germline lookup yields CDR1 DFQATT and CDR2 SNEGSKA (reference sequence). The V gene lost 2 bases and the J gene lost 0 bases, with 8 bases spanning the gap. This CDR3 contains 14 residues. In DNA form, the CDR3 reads TGCAGTGCTAGATATGGGGGTAGCAATCAGCCCCAGCATTTT. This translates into CSARYGGSNQPQHF.

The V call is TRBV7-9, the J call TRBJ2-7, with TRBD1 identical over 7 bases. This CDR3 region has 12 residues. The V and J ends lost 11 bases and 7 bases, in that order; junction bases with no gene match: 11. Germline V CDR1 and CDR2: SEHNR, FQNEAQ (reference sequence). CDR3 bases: TGTGCCGTAGGTCCGGGACAGCTAGAGCAGTACTTC. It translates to CAVGPGQLEQYF.

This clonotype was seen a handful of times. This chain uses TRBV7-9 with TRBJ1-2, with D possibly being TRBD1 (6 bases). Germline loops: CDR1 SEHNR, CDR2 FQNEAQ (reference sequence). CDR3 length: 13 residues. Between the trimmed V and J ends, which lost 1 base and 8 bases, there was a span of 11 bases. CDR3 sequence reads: CASSLEGGLGYTF. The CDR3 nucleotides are TGTGCCAGCAGCTTAGAGGGGGGACTAGGCTACACCTTC.

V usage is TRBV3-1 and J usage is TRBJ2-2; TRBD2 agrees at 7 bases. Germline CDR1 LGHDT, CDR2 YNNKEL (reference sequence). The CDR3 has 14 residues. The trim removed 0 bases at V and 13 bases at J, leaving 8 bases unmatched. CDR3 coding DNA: TGTGCCAGCAGCCAAGAATCAGCGGGGAAACGGCTGTTTTTT. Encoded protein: CASSQESAGKRLFF.

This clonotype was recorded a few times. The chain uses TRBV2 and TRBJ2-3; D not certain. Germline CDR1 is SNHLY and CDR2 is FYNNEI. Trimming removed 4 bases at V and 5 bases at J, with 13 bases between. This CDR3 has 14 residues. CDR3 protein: CASSAAKLRDTQYF. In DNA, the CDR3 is TGTGCCAGCAGTGCGGCAAAGTTAAGAGATACGCAGTATTTT.